This T cell receptor beta chain is from a study of a mutant IDH1 vaccine in newly diagnosed glioma. On this clone: Its matching antigen is unknown.

The germline V gene has CDR1 SSHAT and CDR2 FNYEAQ (reference sequence). This CDR3 has 13 amino acids. Points from the study as a whole: The study observed vaccine-induced immune responses in roughly 93% of patients.

The protocol was immunoSEQ multiplex PCR, while the TCRdb copy is restricted to in-frame clones and leaves out a portion. Of just over 65,000 clones in the sample, over 75% were seen once. Stated time point: week 23, last vaccination. The study gave 300 ug of mutant IDH1 20-mer peptide per vaccine dose, with topical imiquimod. The V gene is TRBV7-7, the J gene TRBJ2-5; 7 nucleotides agree with TRBD2. The sequenced sample was PBMCs, obtained from a glioma patient whose treatment included an IDH1 peptide vaccine. The sequence derives from a man between 18 and 35 years old with glioma. CDR3 bases: TGTGCTAGCGCAGCAGGGAGGGGAGAGACCCAGTACTTC. Amino acids: CASAAGRGETQYF. Full variable domain (missing parts from reference TRBV7-7 and TRBJ2-5): GAGVSQSPRYKVTKRGQDVTLRCDPISSHATLYWYQQALGQGPEFLTYFNYEAQPDKSGLPSDRFSAERPEGSISTLTIQRTEQRDSAMYRCASAAGRGETQYFGPGTRLLVL.